One sample yielded the 12 T cell receptor beta chains listed below, sequenced in a study of cytomegalovirus exposure and HLA in healthy donors. The PCR made use of 60 Vbeta and 13 Jbeta primers. The protocol was immunoSEQ multiplex PCR, while the TCRdb copy is restricted to in-frame clones and leaves out a portion. The table lists under 150,000 clones, around three quarters of them singletons. Sequenced input: PBMCs. The receptors come from a woman in her 40s in good health and CMV-seropositive.

CDR3 in amino acids: CASSLYRGLSDTQYF. In nucleotides, the CDR3 is TGTGCCAGCAGTCTTTACAGGGGATTGTCAGATACGCAGTATTTT. J is TRBJ2-3 and V is TRBV6-1, with 7 bases matching TRBD1. CDR1 and CDR2 from the germline V gene are MNHNS and SASEGT. The CDR3 consists of 15 residues. The ends lost 5 bases at V and 4 bases at J; junction bases unmatched: 9.

This clone showed up just once. This sample also contains other DNA sequences that code for the same CDR3. V and J are TRBV5-1 and TRBJ2-7; D not certain. Trimming removed 0 bases from V and 4 bases from J, with 5 bases in between. Per the germline V gene, CDR1 is SGHRS and CDR2 is YFSETQ. This CDR3 contains 12 residues. In nucleotides, the CDR3 is TGCGCCAGCAGCTTGGGGGCGTACGAGCAGTACTTC. It codes for CASSLGAYEQYF.

The chain joins TRBV2 to TRBJ2-7, with 8 bases that match TRBD1. J was trimmed by 5 bases and V by 5 bases; bases with no gene match: 5. This CDR3 has 13 residues. Germline values: CDR1 SNHLY, CDR2 FYNNEI. The CDR3 is CASSWDRTHEQYF. In nucleotides, the CDR3 is TGTGCCAGCAGTTGGGACAGGACCCACGAGCAGTACTTC. The full variable domain, with the rest looked up from reference TRBV2 and TRBJ2-7, is EPEVTQTPSHQVTQMGQEVILRCVPISNHLYFYWYRQILGQKVEFLVSFYNNEISEKSEIFDDQFSVERPDGSNFTLKIRSTKLEDSAMYFCASSWDRTHEQYFGPGTRLTVT.

The genes are TRBV18 and TRBJ2-5; D is perhaps TRBD1 (6 bases). Trimming left V 2 bases short and J 3 bases short, with 10 bases between. The CDR3 has 14 residues. Germline V CDR1 and CDR2: KGHSH, LQKENI. The DNA of the CDR3 is TGTGCCAGCTCACCAGAGGCAGGGGAAGAGACCCAGTACTTC. Translated: CASSPEAGEETQYF.

This chain joins TRBV7-9 and TRBJ1-4; 11 bases match TRBD1. CDR3 length: 16 residues. CDR1 and CDR2 (germline): SEHNR, FQNEAQ (reference sequence). After removal of 4 bases from V and 8 bases from J, the junction contained 9 bases not matched to a gene. The CDR3 sequence: CASSSGTGGNWEKLFF. DNA for the CDR3: TGTGCCAGCAGCTCAGGGACAGGGGGGAATTGGGAAAAACTGTTTTTT.

The V gene is TRBV6-5, the J gene TRBJ2-5, with D perhaps TRBD2 (6 bases). CDR3 size: 14 residues. Germline values: CDR1 MNHEY, CDR2 SVGAGI. Trimming cost V 2 bases and J 7 bases, with 14 bases left between them. The CDR3 loop reads CASSYGGKMGTQYF. CDR3 in DNA: TGTGCCAGCAGTTACGGCGGGAAGATGGGGACCCAGTACTTC.

This clone has only a few counts. The rearrangement joins TRBV10-3 to TRBJ1-1, with D possibly being TRBD1 (5 bases). V lost 11 bases to trimming and J lost 4 bases, with 17 bases between them. The germline gives CDR1 ENHRY, CDR2 SYGVKD. This CDR3 contains 13 residues. The CDR3 reads CAFSAGGSTEAFF. The CDR3 region has the DNA TGTGCCTTCTCTGCCGGGGGGTCCACTGAAGCTTTCTTT.

The V gene is TRBV11-2, the J gene TRBJ2-1; perhaps TRBD1 as D (6 bases). Germline CDR1 and CDR2: SGHAT and FQNNGV. V gave up 2 bases and J gave up 0 bases, with 11 bases separating them. The CDR3 extends over 16 amino acids. The CDR3 coding sequence is TGTGCCAGCAGCTTATTGCAGGGGTCCTCCTACAATGAGCAGTTCTTC. This codes for CASSLLQGSSYNEQFF.

The sample holds a few counts of this clone. The chain is built from TRBV5-8 and TRBJ2-3; no clear D. V gave up 0 bases and J gave up 1 base, with 6 bases separating them. Germline V gene data show CDR1 as SGHTS and CDR2 as YDEGEE. The CDR3 length is 14 residues. The chain's CDR3 is CASSLASGTDTQYF. CDR3 in DNA: TGTGCCAGCAGCTTGGCCAGCGGCACAGATACGCAGTATTTT.

This clone was found once. The genes are TRBV29-1 and TRBJ1-6; TRBD1 matches 9 bases. Germline CDR1 is SQVTM and CDR2 is ANQGSEA. The CDR3 length is 11 residues. V lost 7 bases to trimming and J lost 16 bases; unmatched junction nucleotides: 8. The CDR3 sequence is CSGRDGQGLHF. The CDR3 DNA is TGCAGCGGACGGGACGGACAGGGGCTCCACTTT.

This clone occurred once. The chain recombines TRBV4-1 with TRBJ2-5; 7 positions match TRBD2. V lost 1 base and J lost 0; bases outside the gene matches: 5. CDR1 and CDR2 (germline): MGHRA, YSYEKL. The CDR3 runs 16 residues. Here the CDR3 reads CASSQALAANQETQYF. The CDR3 DNA reads as TGCGCCAGCAGCCAAGCCCTAGCGGCTAACCAAGAGACCCAGTACTTC.

This clone has more than one count but fewer than ten. The J gene is TRBJ2-1, the V gene TRBV4-2; 7 bases are shared with TRBD2. The germline CDR1 and CDR2 sequences are LGHNA and YNFKEQ. The CDR3 is 15 residues long. The trim removed 0 bases at V and 3 bases at J, leaving 2 bases unmatched. CDR3 nucleotides: TGTGCCAGCAGCCAAGATTTAGCGGGCTACAATGAGCAGTTCTTC. It codes for CASSQDLAGYNEQFF.